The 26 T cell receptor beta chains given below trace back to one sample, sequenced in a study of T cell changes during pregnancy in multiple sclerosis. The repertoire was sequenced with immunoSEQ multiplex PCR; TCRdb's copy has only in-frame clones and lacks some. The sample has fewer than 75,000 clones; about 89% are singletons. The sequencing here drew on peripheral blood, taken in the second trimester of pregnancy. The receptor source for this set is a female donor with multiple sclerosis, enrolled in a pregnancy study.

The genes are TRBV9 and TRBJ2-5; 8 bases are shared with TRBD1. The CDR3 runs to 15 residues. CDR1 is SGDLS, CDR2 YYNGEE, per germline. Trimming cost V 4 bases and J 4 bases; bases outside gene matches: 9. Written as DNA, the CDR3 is TGTGCCAGCAGCACCCGAGGACAGGGTAGAGAGACCCAGTACTTC. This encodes CASSTRGQGRETQYF.

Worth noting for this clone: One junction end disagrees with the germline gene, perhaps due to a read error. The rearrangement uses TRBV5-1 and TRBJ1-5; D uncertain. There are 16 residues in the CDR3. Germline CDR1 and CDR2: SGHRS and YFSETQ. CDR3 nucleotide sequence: TGCGCCAGCAGCGAACATCAGGCCCGGGGAAATCAGTCCCAGCATTTT. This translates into CASSEHQARGNQSQHF.

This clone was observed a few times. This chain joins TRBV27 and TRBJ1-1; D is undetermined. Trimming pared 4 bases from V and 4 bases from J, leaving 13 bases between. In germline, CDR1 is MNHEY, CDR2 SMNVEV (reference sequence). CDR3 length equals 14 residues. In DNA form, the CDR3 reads TGTGCCAGCAGTTCAATCGACTGGAGCACTGAAGCTTTCTTT. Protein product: CASSSIDWSTEAFF.

The CDR3 loop is CASSLDGTGGYEQYF. For the CDR3, the DNA is TGTGCCAGCAGCTTAGATGGGACAGGGGGGTACGAGCAGTACTTC. This chain links TRBV7-3 with TRBJ2-7, with 11 nucleotides matching TRBD1. V trimming: 2 bases; J trimming: 4 bases; junction bases outside the gene matches: 4. The CDR3 spans 15 residues. Germline V gene sequence: CDR1 SGHTA, CDR2 FQGTGA.

The CDR3 sequence: CAISLSSGDTDTQYF. The CDR3 coding sequence is TGTGCCATCAGCCTATCTAGCGGAGACACAGATACGCAGTATTTT. J is TRBJ2-3 and V is TRBV10-3, with 7 nucleotides matching TRBD2. Germline V gives CDR1 ENHRY, CDR2 SYGVKD. With 6 bases clipped from V and 2 bases from J, the junction kept 8 bases outside the gene matches. The CDR3 covers 15 residues.

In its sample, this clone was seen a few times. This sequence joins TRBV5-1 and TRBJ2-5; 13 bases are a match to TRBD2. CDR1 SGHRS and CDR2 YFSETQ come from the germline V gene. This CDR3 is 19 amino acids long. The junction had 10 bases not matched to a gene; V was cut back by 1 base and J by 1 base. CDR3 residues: CASSLPSTSGGNSQETQYF. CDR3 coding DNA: TGCGCCAGCAGCTTGCCGTCGACTAGCGGGGGGAATTCCCAAGAGACCCAGTACTTC.

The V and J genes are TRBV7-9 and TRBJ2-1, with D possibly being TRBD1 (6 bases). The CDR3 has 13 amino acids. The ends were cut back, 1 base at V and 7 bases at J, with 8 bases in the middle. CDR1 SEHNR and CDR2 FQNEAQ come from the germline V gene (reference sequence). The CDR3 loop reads CASSLGGQNEQFF. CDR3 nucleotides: TGTGCCAGCAGCTTAGGCGGACAGAATGAGCAGTTCTTC.

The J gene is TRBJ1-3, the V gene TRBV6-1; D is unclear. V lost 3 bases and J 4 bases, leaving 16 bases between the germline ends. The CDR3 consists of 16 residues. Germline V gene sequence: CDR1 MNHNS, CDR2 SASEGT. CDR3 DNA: TGTGCCAGCAGTGAGAGGATTGAGGAAGGAGGAAACACCATATATTTT. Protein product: CASSERIEEGGNTIYF.

CDR3 amino acids: CASSLASSSGSSETQYF. The DNA for the CDR3 is TGTGCCAGCAGCTTAGCGTCTTCTAGCGGGAGTTCGGAGACCCAGTACTTC. The chain employs TRBV7-9 and TRBJ2-5; 10 nucleotides align to TRBD2. After removal of 0 bases from V and 5 bases from J, the junction contained 9 bases not matched to a gene. This CDR3 spans 17 amino acids. Germline V lookup: CDR1 SEHNR, CDR2 FQNEAQ (reference sequence).

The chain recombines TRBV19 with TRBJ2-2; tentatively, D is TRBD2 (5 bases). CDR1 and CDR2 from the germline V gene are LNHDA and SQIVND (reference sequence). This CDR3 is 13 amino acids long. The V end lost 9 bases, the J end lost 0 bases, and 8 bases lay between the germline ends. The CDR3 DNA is TGTGCCAGCGGGGTTGCGAACACCGGGGAGCTGTTTTTT. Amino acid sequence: CASGVANTGELFF. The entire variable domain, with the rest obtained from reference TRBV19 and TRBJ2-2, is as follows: DGGITQSPKYLFRKEGQNVTLSCEQNLNHDAMYWYRQDPGQGLRLIYYSQIVNDFQKGDIAEGYSVSREKKESFPLTVTSAQKNPTAFYLCASGVANTGELFFGEGSRLTVL.

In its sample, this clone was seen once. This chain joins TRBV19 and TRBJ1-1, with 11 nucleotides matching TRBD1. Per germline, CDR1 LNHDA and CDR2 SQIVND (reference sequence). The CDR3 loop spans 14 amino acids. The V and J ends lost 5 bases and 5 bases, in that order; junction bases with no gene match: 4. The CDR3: CASSSGTGGTEAFF. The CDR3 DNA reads TGTGCCAGTAGTTCCGGGACAGGGGGGACTGAAGCTTTCTTT.

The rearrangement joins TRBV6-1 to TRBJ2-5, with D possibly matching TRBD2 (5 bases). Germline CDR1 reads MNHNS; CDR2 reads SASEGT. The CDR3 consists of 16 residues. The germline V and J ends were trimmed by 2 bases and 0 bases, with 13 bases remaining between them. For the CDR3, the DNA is TGTGCCAGCAGTGAAAGTTTTCCGGGGTACCAAGAGACCCAGTACTTC. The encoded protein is CASSESFPGYQETQYF.

Here the CDR3 DNA reads TGTGCCAGCAGTTTGCAGGGAACTGAAGCTTTCTTT. Translated, it gives CASSLQGTEAFF. The chain uses TRBV28 and TRBJ1-1; tentatively, D is TRBD1 (5 bases). The germline V gene has CDR1 MDHEN and CDR2 SYDVKM. The CDR3 sequence is 12 residues long. V was pared by 3 bases and J by 5 bases, with 7 bases between.

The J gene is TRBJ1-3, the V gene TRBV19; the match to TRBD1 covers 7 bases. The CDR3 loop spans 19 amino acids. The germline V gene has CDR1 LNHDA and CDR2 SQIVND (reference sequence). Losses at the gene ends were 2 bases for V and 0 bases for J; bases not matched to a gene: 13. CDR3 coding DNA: TGTGCCAGTAGTATATTCGGTGGGGGACAGCTTCGCTCTGGAAACACCATATATTTT. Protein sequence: CASSIFGGGQLRSGNTIYF. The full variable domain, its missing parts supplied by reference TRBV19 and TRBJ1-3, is DGGITQSPKYLFRKEGQNVTLSCEQNLNHDAMYWYRQDPGQGLRLIYYSQIVNDFQKGDIAEGYSVSREKKESFPLTVTSAQKNPTAFYLCASSIFGGGQLRSGNTIYFGEGSWLTVV.

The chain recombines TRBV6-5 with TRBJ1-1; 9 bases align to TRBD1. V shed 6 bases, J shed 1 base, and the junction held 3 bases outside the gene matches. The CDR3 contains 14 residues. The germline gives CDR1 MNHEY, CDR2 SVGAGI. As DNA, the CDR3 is TGTGCCAGCAGGGGGACAGGGCAGAACACTGAAGCTTTCTTT. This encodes CASRGTGQNTEAFF.

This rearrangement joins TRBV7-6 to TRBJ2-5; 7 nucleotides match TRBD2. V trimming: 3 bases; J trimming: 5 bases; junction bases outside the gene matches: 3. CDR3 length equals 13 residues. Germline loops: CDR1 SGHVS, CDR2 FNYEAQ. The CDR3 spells CASSLNSGETQYF. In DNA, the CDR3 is TGTGCCAGCAGCTTGAATAGCGGGGAGACCCAGTACTTC.

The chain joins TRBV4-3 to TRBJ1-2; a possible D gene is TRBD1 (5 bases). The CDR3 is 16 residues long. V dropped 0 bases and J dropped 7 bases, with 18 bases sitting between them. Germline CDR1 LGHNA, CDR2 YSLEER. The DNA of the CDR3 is TGCGCCAGCAGCCAAGATCAATTTTCGGGGCGGGGTGGCTACACCTTC. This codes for CASSQDQFSGRGGYTF.

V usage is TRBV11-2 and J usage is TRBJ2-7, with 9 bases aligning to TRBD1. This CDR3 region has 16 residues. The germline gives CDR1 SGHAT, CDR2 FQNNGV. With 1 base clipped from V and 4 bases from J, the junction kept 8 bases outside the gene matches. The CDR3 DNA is TGTGCCAGCAGCTTAGCCCATACAGGGGGCTCTTACGAGCAGTACTTC. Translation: CASSLAHTGGSYEQYF.

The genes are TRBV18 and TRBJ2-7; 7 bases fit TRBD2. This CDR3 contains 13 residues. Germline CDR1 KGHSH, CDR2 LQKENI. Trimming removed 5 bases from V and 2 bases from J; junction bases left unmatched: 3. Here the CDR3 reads CASSSSGAYEQYF. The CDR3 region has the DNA TGTGCCAGCTCATCCAGCGGGGCCTACGAGCAGTACTTC.

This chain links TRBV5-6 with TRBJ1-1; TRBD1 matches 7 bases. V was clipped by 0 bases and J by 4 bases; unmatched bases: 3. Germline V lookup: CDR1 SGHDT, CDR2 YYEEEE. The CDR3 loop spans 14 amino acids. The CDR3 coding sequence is TGTGCCAGCAGCTTGGGAAGGGGGCCCACTGAAGCTTTCTTT. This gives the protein CASSLGRGPTEAFF. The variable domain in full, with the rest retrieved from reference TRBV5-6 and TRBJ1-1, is DAGVTQSPTHLIKTRGQQVTLRCSPKSGHDTVSWYQQALGQGPQFIFQYYEEEERQRGNFPDRFSGHQFPNYSSELNVNALLLGDSALYLCASSLGRGPTEAFFGQGTRLTVV.

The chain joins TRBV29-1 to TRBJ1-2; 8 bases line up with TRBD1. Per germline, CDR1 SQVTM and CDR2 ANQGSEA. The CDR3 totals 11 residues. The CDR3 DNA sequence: TGCCGGACAGGGCTCGACTATGGCTACACCTTC. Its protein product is CRTGLDYGYTF.

The CDR3 here is CASRGRQAVNYGYTF. CDR3 nucleotides: TGTGCCAGCAGAGGGAGACAGGCCGTTAACTATGGCTACACCTTC. The gene calls are TRBV6-5 and TRBJ1-2; D may be TRBD1 (6 bases). Germline values: CDR1 MNHEY, CDR2 SVGAGI. CDR3 length: 15 amino acids. The V end was cut by 6 bases, the J end by 1 base, with 15 bases between.

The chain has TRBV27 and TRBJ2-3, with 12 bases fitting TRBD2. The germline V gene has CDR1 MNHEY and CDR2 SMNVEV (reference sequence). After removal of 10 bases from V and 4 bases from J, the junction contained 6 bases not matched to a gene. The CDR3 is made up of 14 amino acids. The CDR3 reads CATRLAGASDTQYF. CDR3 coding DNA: TGTGCCACTCGACTAGCGGGGGCCTCAGATACGCAGTATTTT.

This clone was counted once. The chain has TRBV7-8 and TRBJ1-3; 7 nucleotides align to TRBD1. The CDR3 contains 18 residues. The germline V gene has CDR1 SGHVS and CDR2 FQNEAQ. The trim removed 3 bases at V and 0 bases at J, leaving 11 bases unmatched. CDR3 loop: CASSLSGTAEISGNTIYF. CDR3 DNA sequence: TGTGCCAGCAGCTTGTCCGGGACAGCGGAAATCTCTGGAAACACCATATATTTT.

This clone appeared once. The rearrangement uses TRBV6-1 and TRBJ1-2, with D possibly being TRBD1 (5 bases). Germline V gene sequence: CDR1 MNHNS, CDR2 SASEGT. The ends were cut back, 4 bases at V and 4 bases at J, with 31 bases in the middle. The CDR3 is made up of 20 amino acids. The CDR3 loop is CASSVLGGSVRSSLPYGYTF. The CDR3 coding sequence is TGTGCCAGCAGTGTACTCGGGGGTAGCGTCAGATCCAGCCTTCCCTATGGCTACACCTTC.

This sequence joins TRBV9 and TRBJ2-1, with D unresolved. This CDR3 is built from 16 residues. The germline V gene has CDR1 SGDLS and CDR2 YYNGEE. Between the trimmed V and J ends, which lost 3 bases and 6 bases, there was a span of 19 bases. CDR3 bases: TGTGCCAGCAGCGCCCTAAGTAGCACCACCCTCAATGAGCAGTTCTTC. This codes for CASSALSSTTLNEQFF.